Presented here are 12 T cell receptor beta chains from one specimen sequenced in a study of high-grade serous ovarian cancer treatment subgroups. Tumor samples were obtained before definitive surgery or chemotherapy. Assay: immunoSEQ multiplex PCR; the TCRdb copy retains only in-frame clones and omits some. This table holds 8,500 to 9,500 clones, about 85% found once. Sequenced material: tumor tissue. The source is a human donor with high-grade serous ovarian cancer.

V and J are TRBV27 and TRBJ2-7, with 9 positions matching TRBD1. The germline V gene encodes CDR1 MNHEY and CDR2 SMNVEV (reference sequence). CDR3 length: 14 amino acids. Trimming at V came to 6 bases and at J to 2 bases, leaving 5 bases not matched to a gene. In DNA form, the CDR3 reads TGTGCCAGCAGGGGGGGACAGGGTCCCTACGAGCAGTACTTC. It yields the protein CASRGGQGPYEQYF.

The J gene is TRBJ2-5, the V gene TRBV6-1, with D tentatively TRBD2 (6 bases). The end of the DNA fits TRBJ2-7 better, so the J call may be wrong. The CDR3 is 14 residues long. Germline-derived CDR1 and CDR2 are MNHNS and SASEGT. The CDR3 is CASSPREGRGEQYF. CDR3 coding DNA: TGTGCCAGCAGTCCCCGCGAAGGGCGGGGCGAGCAGTACTTC.

V usage is TRBV25-1 and J usage is TRBJ2-2; the D gene is possibly TRBD2 (5 bases). Trimming removed 3 bases at V and 5 bases at J, with 16 bases between. Looked up from germline, CDR1 is MGHDK and CDR2 is SYGVNS. This CDR3 is built from 16 residues. CDR3 in amino acids: CASSDEHPGVTGELFF. DNA for the CDR3: TGTGCCAGCAGTGATGAACACCCCGGGGTAACCGGGGAGCTGTTTTTT. Based on the CDR3 plus reference TRBV25-1 and TRBJ2-2, the full variable domain is EADIYQTPRYLVIGTGKKITLECSQTMGHDKMYWYQQDPGMELHLIHYSYGVNSTEKGDLSSESTVSRIRTEHFPLTLESARPSHTSQYLCASSDEHPGVTGELFFGEGSRLTVL.

This clone was counted once. V usage is TRBV4-2 and J usage is TRBJ2-7; D is undetermined. Germline CDR1 is LGHNA and CDR2 is YNFKEQ. V lost 2 bases, J lost 4 bases, and 9 bases lay in between. The CDR3 has 13 residues. DNA for the CDR3: TGTGCCAGCAGCCAATCGGAGCAGTACGAGCAGTACTTC. Its protein product is CASSQSEQYEQYF.

The rearrangement uses TRBV4-3 and TRBJ2-7; no clear D gene. CDR1 is LGHNA, CDR2 YSLEER, per germline. This CDR3 is built from 15 residues. The V end was cut by 0 bases, the J end by 0 bases, with 9 bases between. The CDR3 sequence is CASSQDSRVSYEQYF. The CDR3 DNA sequence: TGCGCCAGCAGCCAAGATAGCCGGGTCTCCTACGAGCAGTACTTC.

The V and J genes are TRBV19 and TRBJ2-2, with 10 bases fitting TRBD2. Trimming took 7 bases from V and 4 from J; bases not matched to a gene: 12. Germline-derived CDR1 and CDR2 are LNHDA and SQIVND (reference sequence). The CDR3 runs 17 residues. The CDR3 DNA is TGTGCCAGTACCCTCTTTAGCGGGGGGCCGGGCACCGGGGAGCTGTTTTTT. It translates to CASTLFSGGPGTGELFF.

The chain links TRBV7-9 to TRBJ2-3; 9 positions agree with TRBD2. The trim removed 1 base at V and 4 bases at J, leaving 0 bases unmatched. Germline V gene sequence: CDR1 SEHNR, CDR2 FQNEAQ (reference sequence). The CDR3 consists of 14 residues. CDR3 sequence reads: CASSLGGGADTQYF. The DNA of the CDR3 is TGTGCCAGCAGCTTAGGCGGGGGGGCAGATACGCAGTATTTT.

This clone was counted only a few times. The J gene is TRBJ2-1, the V gene TRBV2, with D perhaps matching TRBD2 (6 bases). The CDR3 sequence is 13 residues long. Trimming cost V 6 bases and J 7 bases, with 13 bases left between them. Per the germline V gene, CDR1 is SNHLY and CDR2 is FYNNEI. This CDR3 is CASSALARNEQFF. The CDR3 nucleotides read TGTGCCAGCAGCGCACTAGCTCGGAATGAGCAGTTCTTC.

The J gene is TRBJ2-7, the V gene TRBV25-1, with 9 bases lining up with TRBD2. Germline loops: CDR1 MGHDK, CDR2 SYGVNS. V lost 7 bases, J lost 2 bases, and 0 bases stayed unmatched. This CDR3 is built from 12 residues. This CDR3 is CASTSGTYEQYF. The CDR3 DNA follows: TGTGCCAGCACTAGCGGGACCTACGAGCAGTACTTC.

The table lists this clone with a count of one. The rearrangement uses TRBV6-5 and TRBJ1-2; D not resolved. The V gene lost 2 bases and the J gene lost 5 bases, with 15 bases spanning the gap. The CDR3 loop spans 15 amino acids. The germline V gene has CDR1 MNHEY and CDR2 SVGAGI. The CDR3 reads CASSYARASDYGYTF. CDR3 in DNA: TGTGCCAGCAGTTACGCCCGGGCCTCAGATTATGGCTACACCTTC.

This clone was counted only a few times. The chain employs TRBV7-3 and TRBJ1-2; no reliable D call. There are 11 residues in the CDR3. Trimming took off 8 bases at V and 8 bases at J, with 12 bases between the two ends. CDR1 and CDR2 from the germline V gene are SGHTA and FQGTGA. CDR3 sequence: CASGTAGGYTF. The CDR3 DNA reads TGTGCCAGCGGAACCGCGGGGGGCTACACCTTC.

V is TRBV15 and J is TRBJ2-3; 14 positions match TRBD2. Germline V CDR1 and CDR2: LNHNV, YYDKDF (reference sequence). The CDR3 is 22 amino acids. With 0 bases clipped from V and 4 bases from J, the junction kept 18 bases outside the gene matches. CDR3 in DNA: TGTGCCACCAGCAGAGAGTGGGGAGGCCCGAGACTAGCGGGAGGGCACCCAGATACGCAGTATTTT. This sequence encodes CATSREWGGPRLAGGHPDTQYF.